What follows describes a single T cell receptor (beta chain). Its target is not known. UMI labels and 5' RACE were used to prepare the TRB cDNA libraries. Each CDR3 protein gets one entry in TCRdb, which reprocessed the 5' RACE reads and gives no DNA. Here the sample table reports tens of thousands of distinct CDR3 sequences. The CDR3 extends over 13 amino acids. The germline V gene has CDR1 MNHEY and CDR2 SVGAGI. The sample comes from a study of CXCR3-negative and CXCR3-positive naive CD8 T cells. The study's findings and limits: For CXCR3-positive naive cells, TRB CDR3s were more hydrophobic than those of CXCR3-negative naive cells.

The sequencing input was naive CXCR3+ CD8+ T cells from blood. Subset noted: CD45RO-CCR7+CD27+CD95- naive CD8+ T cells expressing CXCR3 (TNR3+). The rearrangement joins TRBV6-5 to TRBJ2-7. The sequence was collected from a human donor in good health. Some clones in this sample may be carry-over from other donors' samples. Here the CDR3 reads CASSYSGRDEQYF.